One and the same sample provided the 5 T cell receptor beta chains below, sequenced in a study of cytomegalovirus exposure and HLA in healthy donors. Primers included in the PCR were 60 Vbeta and 13 Jbeta primers. Sequenced by immunoSEQ multiplex PCR; TCRdb stores in-frame clones only, minus some. The table includes around 100,000 clones, around three quarters detected once. Specimen: PBMCs. Receptor source: a man aged 45-65 years in good health and CMV-seropositive.

This chain links TRBV9 with TRBJ2-1; 11 bases map to TRBD2. The CDR3 is 17 amino acids. Germline CDR1 SGDLS, CDR2 YYNGEE. The trim removed 4 bases at V and 8 bases at J, leaving 14 bases unmatched. In nucleotides, the CDR3 is TGTGCCAGCAGCTTAAGGACTAGCGGGTCCCTTCGGGATGAGCAGTTCTTC. Translating gives CASSLRTSGSLRDEQFF.

The chain is built from TRBV7-9 and TRBJ2-2, with no clear D. Germline V gives CDR1 SEHNR, CDR2 FQNEAQ (reference sequence). V was clipped by 3 bases and J by 5 bases, with 7 bases between them. The length of the CDR3 is 13 residues. Here the CDR3 reads CASSFGETGELFF. Written as DNA, the CDR3 is TGTGCCAGCAGCTTTGGAGAAACCGGGGAGCTGTTTTTT.

The genes are TRBV6-6 and TRBJ1-6; TRBD1 is a possible D gene (6 bases). This CDR3 has 15 amino acids. The germline gives CDR1 MNHNY, CDR2 SVGAGI (reference sequence). Trimming left V 6 bases short and J 5 bases short, with 14 bases between. CDR3 sequence (DNA): TGTGCCAGCAGGGCCGGACAGATCGATAATTCACCCCTCCACTTT. Encoded protein: CASRAGQIDNSPLHF.

The rearrangement uses TRBV2 and TRBJ2-3; D call uncertain. The CDR3 runs 13 residues. Germline values: CDR1 SNHLY, CDR2 FYNNEI. V lost 2 bases and J lost 6, with 9 bases in between. This chain's CDR3 is CASSEQDVDTQYF. Here the CDR3 DNA reads TGTGCCAGCAGTGAACAGGATGTCGATACGCAGTATTTT.

J is TRBJ2-1 and V is TRBV5-4; 7 positions match TRBD2. V shed 6 bases, J shed 5 bases, and the junction held 8 bases outside the gene matches. The CDR3 sequence is 14 residues long. Germline CDR1 and CDR2: SGHNT and YYREEE (reference sequence). In DNA form, the CDR3 reads TGTGCCAGCAACCCCCGCCGGGGGGACAATGAGCAGTTCTTC. This translates into CASNPRRGDNEQFF. Full variable domain (remainder filled in from reference TRBV5-4 and TRBJ2-1): ETGVTQSPTHLIKTRGQQVTLRCSSQSGHNTVSWYQQALGQGPQFIFQYYREEENGRGNFPPRFSGLQFPNYSSELNVNALELDDSALYLCASNPRRGDNEQFFGPGTRLTVL.